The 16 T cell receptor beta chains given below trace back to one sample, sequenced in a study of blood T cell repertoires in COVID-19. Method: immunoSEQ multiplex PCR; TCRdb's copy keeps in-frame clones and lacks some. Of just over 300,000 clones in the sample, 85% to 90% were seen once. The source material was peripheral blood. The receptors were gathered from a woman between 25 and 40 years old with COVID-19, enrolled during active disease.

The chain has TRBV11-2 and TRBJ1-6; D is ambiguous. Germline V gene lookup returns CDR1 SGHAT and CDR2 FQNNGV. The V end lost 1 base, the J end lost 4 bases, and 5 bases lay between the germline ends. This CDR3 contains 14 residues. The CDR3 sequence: CASSLVPYNSPLHF. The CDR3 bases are TGTGCCAGCAGCTTAGTTCCATATAATTCACCCCTCCACTTT.

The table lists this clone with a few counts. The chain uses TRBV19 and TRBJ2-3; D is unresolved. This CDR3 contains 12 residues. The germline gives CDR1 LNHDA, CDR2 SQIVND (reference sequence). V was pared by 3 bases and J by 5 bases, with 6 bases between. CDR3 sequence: CASSIEVDTQYF. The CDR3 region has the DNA TGTGCCAGTAGTATCGAGGTAGATACGCAGTATTTT.

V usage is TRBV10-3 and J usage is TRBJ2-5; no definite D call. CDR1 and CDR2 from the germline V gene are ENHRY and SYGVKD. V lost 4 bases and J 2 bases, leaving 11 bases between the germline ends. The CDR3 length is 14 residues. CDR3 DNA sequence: TGTGCCATCAGTGGGGCAGAGACACAAGAGACCCAGTACTTC. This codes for CAISGAETQETQYF.

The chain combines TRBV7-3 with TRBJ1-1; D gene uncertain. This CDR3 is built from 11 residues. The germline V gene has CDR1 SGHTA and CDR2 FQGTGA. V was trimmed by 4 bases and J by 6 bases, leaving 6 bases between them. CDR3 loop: CASSSGSEAFF. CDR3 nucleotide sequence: TGTGCCAGCAGCTCCGGGTCTGAAGCTTTCTTT. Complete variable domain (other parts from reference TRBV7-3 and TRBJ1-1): GAGVSQTPSNKVTEKGKYVELRCDPISGHTALYWYRQSLGQGPEFLIYFQGTGAADDSGLPNDRFFAVRPEGSVSTLKIQRTERGDSAVYLCASSSGSEAFFGQGTRLTVV.

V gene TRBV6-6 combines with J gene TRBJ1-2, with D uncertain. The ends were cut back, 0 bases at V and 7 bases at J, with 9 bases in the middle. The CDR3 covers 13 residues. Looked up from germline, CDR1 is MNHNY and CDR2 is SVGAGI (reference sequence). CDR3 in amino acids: CASSYSGVSGYTF. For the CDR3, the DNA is TGTGCCAGCAGTTACTCAGGAGTGAGTGGCTACACCTTC.

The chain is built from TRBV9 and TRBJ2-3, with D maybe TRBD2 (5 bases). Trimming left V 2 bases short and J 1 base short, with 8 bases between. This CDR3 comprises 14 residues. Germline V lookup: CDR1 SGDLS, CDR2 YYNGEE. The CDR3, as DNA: TGTGCCAGCAGCGTGGGAGTTGGCACAGATACGCAGTATTTT. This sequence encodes CASSVGVGTDTQYF. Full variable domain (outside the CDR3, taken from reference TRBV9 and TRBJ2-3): DSGVTQTPKHLITATGQRVTLRCSPRSGDLSVYWYQQSLDQGLQFLIQYYNGEERAKGNILERFSAQQFPDLHSELNLSSLELGDSALYFCASSVGVGTDTQYFGPGTRLTVL.

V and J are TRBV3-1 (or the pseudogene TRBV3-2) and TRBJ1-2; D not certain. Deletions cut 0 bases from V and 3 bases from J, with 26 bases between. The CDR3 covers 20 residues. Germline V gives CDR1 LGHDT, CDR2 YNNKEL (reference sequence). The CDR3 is CASSQDRNPPVDIFYYGYTF. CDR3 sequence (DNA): TGTGCCAGCAGCCAAGATCGAAACCCCCCCGTTGACATTTTCTACTATGGCTACACCTTC.

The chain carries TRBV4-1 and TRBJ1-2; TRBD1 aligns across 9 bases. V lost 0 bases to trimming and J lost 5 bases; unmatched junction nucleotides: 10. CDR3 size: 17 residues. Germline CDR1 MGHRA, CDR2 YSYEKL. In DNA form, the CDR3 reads TGCGCCAGCAGCCAAGATGGGGGTAAGGGACAGGGATATGGCTACACCTTC. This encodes CASSQDGGKGQGYGYTF.

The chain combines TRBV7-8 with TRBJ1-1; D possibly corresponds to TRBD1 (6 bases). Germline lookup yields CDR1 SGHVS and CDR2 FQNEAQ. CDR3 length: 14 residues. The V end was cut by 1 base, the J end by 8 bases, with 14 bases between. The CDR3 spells CASSLDAGGIEAFF. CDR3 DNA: TGTGCCAGCAGCTTAGATGCGGGGGGCATCGAAGCTTTCTTT. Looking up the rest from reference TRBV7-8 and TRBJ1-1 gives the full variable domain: GAGVSQSPRYKVAKRGQDVALRCDPISGHVSLFWYQQALGQGPEFLTYFQNEAQLDKSGLPSDRFFAERPEGSVSTLKIQRTQQEDSAVYLCASSLDAGGIEAFFGQGTRLTVV.

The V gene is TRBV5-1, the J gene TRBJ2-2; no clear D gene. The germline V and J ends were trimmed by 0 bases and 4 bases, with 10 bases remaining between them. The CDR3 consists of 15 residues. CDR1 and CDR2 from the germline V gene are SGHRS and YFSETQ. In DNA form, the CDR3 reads TGCGCCAGCAGCTTGGCCGCGACTGTCACCGGGGAGCTGTTTTTT. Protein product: CASSLAATVTGELFF.

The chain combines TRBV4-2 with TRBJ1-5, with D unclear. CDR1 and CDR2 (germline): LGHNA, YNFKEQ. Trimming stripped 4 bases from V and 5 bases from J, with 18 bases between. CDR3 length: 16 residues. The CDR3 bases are TGTGCCAGCAGCCCGTCCATGAGGGCTGGGGATCAGCCCCAGCATTTT. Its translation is CASSPSMRAGDQPQHF.

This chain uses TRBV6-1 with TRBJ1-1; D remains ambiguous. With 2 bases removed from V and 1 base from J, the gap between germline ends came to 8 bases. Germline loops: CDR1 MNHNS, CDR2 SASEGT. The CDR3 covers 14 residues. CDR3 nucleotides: TGTGCCAGCAGTGAAACAGCAGGGAACACTGAAGCTTTCTTT. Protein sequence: CASSETAGNTEAFF.

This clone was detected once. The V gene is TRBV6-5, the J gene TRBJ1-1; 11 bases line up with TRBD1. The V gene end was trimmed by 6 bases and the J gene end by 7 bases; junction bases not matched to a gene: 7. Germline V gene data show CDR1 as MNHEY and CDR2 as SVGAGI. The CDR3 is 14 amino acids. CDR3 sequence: CASRPGQGGGEAFF. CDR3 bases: TGTGCCAGCAGACCGGGACAGGGGGGCGGTGAAGCTTTCTTT.

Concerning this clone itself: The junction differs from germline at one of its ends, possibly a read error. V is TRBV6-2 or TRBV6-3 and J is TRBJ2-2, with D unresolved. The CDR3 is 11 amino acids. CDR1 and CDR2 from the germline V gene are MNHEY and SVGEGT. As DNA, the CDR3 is TGTGCCAGCAGTTACATGGCGGAGATGTTTTTT. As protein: CASSYMAEMFF.

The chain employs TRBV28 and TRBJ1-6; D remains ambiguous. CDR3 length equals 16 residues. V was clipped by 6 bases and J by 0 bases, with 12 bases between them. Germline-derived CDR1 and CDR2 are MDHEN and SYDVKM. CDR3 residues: CASSEIRSSYNSPLHF. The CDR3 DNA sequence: TGTGCCAGCAGCGAAATCCGGAGCTCCTATAATTCACCCCTCCACTTT.

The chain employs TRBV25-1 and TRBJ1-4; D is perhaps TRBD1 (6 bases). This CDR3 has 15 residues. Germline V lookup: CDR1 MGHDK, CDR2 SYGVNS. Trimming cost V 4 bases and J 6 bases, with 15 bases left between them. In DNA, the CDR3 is TGTGCCAGCAGTGCTTATACAGGGTCGGATGAAAAACTGTTTTTT. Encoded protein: CASSAYTGSDEKLFF. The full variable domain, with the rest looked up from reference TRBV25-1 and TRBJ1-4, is EADIYQTPRYLVIGTGKKITLECSQTMGHDKMYWYQQDPGMELHLIHYSYGVNSTEKGDLSSESTVSRIRTEHFPLTLESARPSHTSQYLCASSAYTGSDEKLFFGSGTQLSVL.